This T cell receptor beta chain appears in the sequencing data of a study of OX40 agonist ivuxolimab in advanced cancers. In the study overall: Patients' therapy was ivuxolimab, an antibody that acts as an agonist of OX40 (CD134). General study points: No determination was made of the antigen specificity of the expanded peripheral T cells. More expanded clones were found, on average, in CD8+ than in CD4+ T cells. At doses 0.1 to 3.0 mg/kg, CD4+ and CD8+ clones expanded.

The table came from immunoSEQ multiplex PCR; TCRdb's copy has only in-frame clones and leaves some out. In the table there are 90,000 to 120,000 clones, around 90% of which are singletons. Germline trimming cut 4 bases from V and 1 base from J; bases unmatched to any gene: 5. CDR1 is MNHNS and CDR2 is SASEGT in the germline V gene. This CDR3 is 15 amino acids long. Comment on this clone: Its target is unknown.

This chain connects TRBV6-1 to TRBJ1-2, with 8 bases lining up with TRBD1. The clonotype was recovered from an adult with an advanced solid tumor such as melanoma, head and neck, liver or kidney cancer. Source: CD4+ or CD8+ T cells sorted from blood, taken in a trial of the OX40 agonist ivuxolimab. The chain's CDR3 is CASSAQGAVNYGYTF. DNA of the CDR3: TGTGCCAGCAGTGCCCAGGGGGCAGTTAACTATGGCTACACCTTC.